This T cell receptor (beta chain) was identified during a study of CD8+ T cells in alopecia areata. Study overall: Treatment ran 6 to 18 months, with 6 months of follow-up afterward.

Notes on this clone: No antigen is known for it.

Study findings and constraints: Scalp data also include sequences from resident alphabeta T cells of normal skin. Lesional scalp, especially alopecia totalis/universalis, showed higher clonality than normal scalp.

The authors extracted RNA and reverse transcribed it into cDNA as the sequencing template. Sequencing was performed with immunoSEQ multiplex PCR; in TCRdb, only in-frame clones are kept and a portion is missing. Of 140,000 to 150,000 clones listed, more than 40% are singletons. Both CD4+ and CD8+ T cells were separated by sorting PBMCs. Germline assignment: CDR1 KGHSH and CDR2 LQKENI. J was trimmed by 7 bases and V by 4 bases; bases with no gene match: 11. The CDR3 is 16 amino acids. This receptor was obtained from a human donor with alopecia areata. The chain links TRBV18 to TRBJ1-4, with TRBD1 matching 8 bases. Sequencing used CD4+ T cells sorted from blood. CDR3 in amino acids: CASSRDRPLSVEKLFF. CDR3 coding DNA: TGTGCCAGCTCACGGGACAGGCCCCTGTCGGTTGAAAAACTGTTTTTT. Drawing the rest from reference TRBV18 and TRBJ1-4, the complete variable domain is NAGVMQNPRHLVRRRGQEARLRCSPMKGHSHVYWYRQLPEEGLKFMVYLQKENIIDESGMPKERFSAEFPKEGPSILRIQQVVRGDSAAYFCASSRDRPLSVEKLFFGSGTQLSVL.